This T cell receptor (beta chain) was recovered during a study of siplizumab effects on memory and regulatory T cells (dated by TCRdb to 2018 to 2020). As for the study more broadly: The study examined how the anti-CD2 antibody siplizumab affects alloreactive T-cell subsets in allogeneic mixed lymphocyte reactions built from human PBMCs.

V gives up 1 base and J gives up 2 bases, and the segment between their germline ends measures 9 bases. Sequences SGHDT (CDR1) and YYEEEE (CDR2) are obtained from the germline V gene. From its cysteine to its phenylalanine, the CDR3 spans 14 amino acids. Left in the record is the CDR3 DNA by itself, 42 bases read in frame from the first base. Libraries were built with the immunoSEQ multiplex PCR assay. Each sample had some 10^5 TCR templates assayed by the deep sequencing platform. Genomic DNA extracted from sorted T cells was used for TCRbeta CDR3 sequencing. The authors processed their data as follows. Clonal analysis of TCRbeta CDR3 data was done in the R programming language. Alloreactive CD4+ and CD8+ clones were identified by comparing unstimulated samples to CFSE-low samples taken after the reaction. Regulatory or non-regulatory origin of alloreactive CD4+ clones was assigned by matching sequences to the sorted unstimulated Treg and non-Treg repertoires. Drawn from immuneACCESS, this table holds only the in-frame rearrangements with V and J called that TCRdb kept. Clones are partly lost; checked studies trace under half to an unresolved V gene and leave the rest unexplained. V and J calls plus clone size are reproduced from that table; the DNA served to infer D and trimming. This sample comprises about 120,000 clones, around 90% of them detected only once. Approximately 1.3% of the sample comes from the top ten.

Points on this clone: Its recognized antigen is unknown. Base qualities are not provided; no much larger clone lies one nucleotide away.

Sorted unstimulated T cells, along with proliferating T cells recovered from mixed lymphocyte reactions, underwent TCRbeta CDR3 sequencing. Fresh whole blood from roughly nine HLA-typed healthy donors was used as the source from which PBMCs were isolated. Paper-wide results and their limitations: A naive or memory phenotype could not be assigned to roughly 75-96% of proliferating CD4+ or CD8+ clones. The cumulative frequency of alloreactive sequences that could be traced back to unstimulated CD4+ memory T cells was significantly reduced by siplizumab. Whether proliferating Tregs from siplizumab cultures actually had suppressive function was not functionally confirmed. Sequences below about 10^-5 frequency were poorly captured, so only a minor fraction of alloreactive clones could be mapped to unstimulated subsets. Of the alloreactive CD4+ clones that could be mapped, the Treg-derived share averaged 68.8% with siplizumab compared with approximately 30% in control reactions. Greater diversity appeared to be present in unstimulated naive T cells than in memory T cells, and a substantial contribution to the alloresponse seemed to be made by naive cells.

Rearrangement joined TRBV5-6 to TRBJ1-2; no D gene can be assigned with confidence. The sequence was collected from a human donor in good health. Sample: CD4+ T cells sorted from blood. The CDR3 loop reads CASSLRWQNYGYTF. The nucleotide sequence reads TGTGCCAGCAGCTTGAGGTGGCAGAACTATGGCTACACCTTC.